Sequencing of this T cell receptor beta chain was carried out in a study of T cell responses to AZD1222 COVID-19 vaccine. Points on this clone: Its specificity is not known.

The method was immunoSEQ multiplex PCR; TCRdb's version includes in-frame clones alone and lacks a portion of them. Among 85,000 to 110,000 clones listed, 90% were seen once. V lost 0 bases and J lost 8; bases outside the gene matches: 5. Per germline, CDR1 LGHNA and CDR2 YNFKEQ. This CDR3 region has 14 residues. Findings and caveats of the study: Among vaccine-associated CD4 TCRs, coverage spanned spike, with dominance at 160-218 and 743-854. Donors in the cohort were predominantly white British and more often female, and clonal diversity was possibly underestimated. Reports indicate that nearly half of spike-specific TCRs are directed at unmutated variant regions.

This chain connects TRBV4-2 to TRBJ1-2; 8 bases map to TRBD1. This specimen consisted of peripheral blood, obtained on day 0 of AZD1222 vaccination. This clonotype was obtained from an adult in good health. The CDR3 spells CASSQEDRGRGYTF. The CDR3 DNA follows: TGTGCCAGCAGCCAAGAAGACAGGGGTCGGGGCTACACCTTC.